These 11 T cell receptor beta chains were sequenced from one sample in a study of CD8+ T cells in alopecia areata. Reverse transcription of extracted RNA yielded cDNA, which provided the sequencing template. Assay: immunoSEQ multiplex PCR; the TCRdb copy retains only in-frame clones and omits some. The sample has about 150,000 clones, 40% to 60% seen once. Sequenced here: CD8+ T cells sorted from blood, sampled at week 0. The receptors derive from a human donor with alopecia areata.

CDR3 in amino acids: CASSAQGRVNTEAFF. DNA of the CDR3: TGTGCCAGCAGCGCTCAGGGTAGAGTGAACACTGAAGCTTTCTTT. The V gene is TRBV9, the J gene TRBJ1-1, with a possible D match to TRBD1 (5 bases). Germline V CDR1 and CDR2: SGDLS, YYNGEE. The CDR3 is 15 amino acids. Trimming removed 3 bases from V and 0 bases from J, with 12 bases in between.

The rearrangement uses TRBV5-1 and TRBJ2-2; D ambiguous. The CDR3 contains 15 residues. The germline V and J ends were trimmed by 0 bases and 4 bases, with 10 bases remaining between them. Germline values: CDR1 SGHRS, CDR2 YFSETQ. CDR3 sequence: CASSLEGPSTGELFF. For the CDR3, the DNA is TGCGCCAGCAGCTTGGAAGGCCCCAGCACCGGGGAGCTGTTTTTT.

The V gene is TRBV12-5, the J gene TRBJ1-2, with TRBD1 as a possible D gene (6 bases). This CDR3 spans 15 amino acids. The germline V and J ends were trimmed by 1 base and 1 base, with 10 bases remaining between them. Germline V gene data show CDR1 as LGHNT and CDR2 as FRNRAP. CDR3 in DNA: TGTGCTAGTGGTTTGGCTGGGACACTTAACTATGGCTACACCTTC. Translation gives CASGLAGTLNYGYTF.

Only a few counts were recorded for this clone. The rearrangement uses TRBV13 and TRBJ2-5; either TRBD1 or TRBD2 may fit D (5 bases each). Germline V gene data show CDR1 as PRHDT and CDR2 as FYEKMQ (reference sequence). Trimming cost V 5 bases and J 4 bases, with 17 bases left between them. The CDR3 covers 15 residues. The CDR3 here is CASSARDGRIETQYF. CDR3 DNA: TGTGCCAGCAGCGCCCGGGACGGTAGGATAGAGACCCAGTACTTC.

The gene calls are TRBV14 and TRBJ1-6; TRBD1 agrees at 7 bases. This CDR3 is built from 16 residues. V shed 3 bases, J shed 4 bases, and the junction held 6 bases outside the gene matches. The V gene's germline CDR1 is SGHDN and CDR2 FVKESK. CDR3 sequence (DNA): TGTGCCAGCAGCCATCCGGGACAGAGATATAATTCACCCCTCCACTTT. Translation gives CASSHPGQRYNSPLHF.

This chain uses TRBV7-6 with TRBJ2-7; 7 bases align to TRBD1. The germline CDR1 and CDR2 sequences are SGHVS and FNYEAQ. CDR3 size: 16 residues. V lost 1 base to trimming and J lost 7 bases; unmatched junction nucleotides: 13. DNA of the CDR3: TGTGCCAGCAGCTTAGGACAGGGCATTGAGGAGTCGGAGCAGTACTTC. Protein product: CASSLGQGIEESEQYF.

This sequence joins TRBV15 and TRBJ2-1; D possibly matches TRBD1 or TRBD2 (7 bases each). There are 15 residues in the CDR3. V was clipped by 5 bases and J by 7 bases, with 18 bases between them. Looked up from germline, CDR1 is LNHNV and CDR2 is YYDKDF (reference sequence). The CDR3 here is CATSPGGSGVNEQFF. The CDR3 nucleotides are TGTGCCACCAGCCCAGGGGGGAGCGGGGTAAATGAGCAGTTCTTC.

In regard to this clone: Other DNA sequences from this sample encode an identical CDR3 as well. The chain is built from TRBV29-1 and TRBJ1-2; D possibly corresponds to TRBD1 (5 bases). Trimming left V 4 bases short and J 6 bases short, with 9 bases between. Germline V gives CDR1 SQVTM, CDR2 ANQGSEA. The length of the CDR3 is 11 residues. The CDR3 nucleotides are TGCAGCGTTGTCGGAGGGGATGGCTACACCTTC. Translation: CSVVGGDGYTF.

The chain couples TRBV9 to TRBJ2-2; TRBD2 is a possible D gene (6 bases). This CDR3 spans 15 amino acids. CDR1 and CDR2 from the germline V gene are SGDLS and YYNGEE. The V end was cut by 2 bases, the J end by 4 bases, with 12 bases between. The CDR3 loop reads CASSVGDSPTGELFF. The CDR3 DNA reads TGTGCCAGCAGCGTTGGGGACTCACCCACCGGGGAGCTGTTTTTT.

This clone was observed a few times. The chain has TRBV13 and TRBJ2-1, with D uncertain. The germline CDR1 and CDR2 sequences are PRHDT and FYEKMQ (reference sequence). Trimming shortened V by 5 bases and J by 0 bases, and 8 bases separated the two germline ends. This CDR3 has 14 residues. The chain's CDR3 is CASSPSSSYNEQFF. The CDR3 DNA reads TGTGCCAGCAGCCCATCTAGCTCCTACAATGAGCAGTTCTTC.

This clone is classed as medium-sized. CDR3 protein: CATTGTGFNEQFF. Here the CDR3 DNA reads TGTGCCACTACCGGGACAGGGTTCAATGAGCAGTTCTTC. The V and J genes are TRBV6-1 and TRBJ2-1; the match to TRBD1 covers 9 bases. The CDR3 totals 13 residues. The J segment lost 6 bases and the V segment lost 10 bases, leaving 7 bases of the junction unmatched. Germline V gene lookup returns CDR1 MNHNS and CDR2 SASEGT.